Included here is one T cell receptor beta chain sequence, with context. Its target is not known. These data are taken from a study of siplizumab effects on memory and regulatory T cells. This CDR3 has 15 amino acids. J lost 6 bases, V lost 0 bases, and 3 bases had no gene match. Per germline, CDR1 SGHRS and CDR2 YFSETQ. The assay was immunoSEQ multiplex PCR, and TCRdb's table has in-frame clones only and misses some. The table has 97,000 or so clones, 90% to 95% seen once. Overall study results and limits: Unstimulated naive T cells seemed to show more diversity than memory cells did, and they also seemed to be among the major contributors to the alloresponse.

The chain employs TRBV5-1 and TRBJ2-1; 10 bases are shared with TRBD2. This TCR was recovered from a human donor in good health. Specimen: CD4+ T cells sorted from blood. The CDR3 DNA follows: TGCGCCAGCAGCTTGGAATTAGCGGGAGGCAATGAGCAGTTCTTC. Amino acids: CASSLELAGGNEQFF. Drawing the rest from reference TRBV5-1 and TRBJ2-1, the complete variable domain is KAGVTQTPRYLIKTRGQQVTLSCSPISGHRSVSWYQQTPGQGLQFLFEYFSETQRNKGNFPGRFSGRQFSNSRSEMNVSTLELGDSALYLCASSLELAGGNEQFFGPGTRLTVL.